This T cell receptor beta chain was recovered during a study of immune characterization of retroperitoneal liposarcoma. TCRdb fed the PCR reads into MiXCR, producing one record per CDR3 protein. Of fewer than 9,500 distinct CDR3 sequences detected, more than 35% appear once; the ten largest clones hold about 9.4%. This clonotype has only a few counts. This CDR3 region has 12 residues. Germline CDR1 MNHNS, CDR2 SASEGT. Trimming shortened V by 6 bases and J by 10 bases, and 13 bases separated the two germline ends. This chain links TRBV6-1 with TRBJ2-1; TRBD2 is a possible D gene (5 bases). The sequencing sample was made of tumor tissue. The origin of this receptor is a male donor with retroperitoneal liposarcoma. The CDR3 region is CASSYSQREQFF. DNA of the CDR3: TGTGCCAGCAGCTACTCTCAGCGGGAGCAGTTCTTC.